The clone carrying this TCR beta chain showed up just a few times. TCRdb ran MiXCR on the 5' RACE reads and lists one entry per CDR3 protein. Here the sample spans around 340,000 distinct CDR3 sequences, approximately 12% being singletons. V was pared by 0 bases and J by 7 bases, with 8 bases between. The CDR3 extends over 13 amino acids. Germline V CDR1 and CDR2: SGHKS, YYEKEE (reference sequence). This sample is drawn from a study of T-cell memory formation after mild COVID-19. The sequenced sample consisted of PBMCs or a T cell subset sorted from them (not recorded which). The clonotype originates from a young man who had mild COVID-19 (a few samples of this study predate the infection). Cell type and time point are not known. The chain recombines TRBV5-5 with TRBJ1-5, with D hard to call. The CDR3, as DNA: TGTGCCAGCAGCTTGGACGTGAGCCAGCCCCAGCATTTT. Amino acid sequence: CASSLDVSQPQHF.